The clone carrying this T cell receptor beta chain was counted a few times. PCR used 60 Vbeta primers and 13 Jbeta primers. Profiled with immunoSEQ multiplex PCR; TCRdb holds only in-frame clones, not every one. The repertoire includes 130,000 to 150,000 clones, about four fifths of them detected once, and about 5% sits in the top ten. The V and J ends lost 2 bases and 0 bases respectively, with 20 bases between them. Germline V gene data show CDR1 as SGHDT and CDR2 as YYEEEE. The CDR3 sequence is 18 residues long. This entry is derived from a study of cytomegalovirus exposure and HLA in healthy donors. Study background: From HLA-typed donors, an early data release held some 80 million unique TCRs. Falling in the Caucasian-associated ancestry cluster were 80% to 85% of 300 to 500 genotyped donors.

The sequencing sample was made of PBMCs. The chain couples TRBV5-6 to TRBJ1-1; D ambiguous. The sequence was collected from a man aged 35 to 55 in good health and CMV-seronegative. The CDR3 is CASSFWRTSIVMNTEAFF. The CDR3 coding sequence is TGTGCCAGCAGCTTCTGGAGGACTTCCATTGTTATGAACACTGAAGCTTTCTTT. Supplemented by reference TRBV5-6 and TRBJ1-1, the full variable domain reads DAGVTQSPTHLIKTRGQQVTLRCSPKSGHDTVSWYQQALGQGPQFIFQYYEEEERQRGNFPDRFSGHQFPNYSSELNVNALLLGDSALYLCASSFWRTSIVMNTEAFFGQGTRLTVV.